This T cell receptor beta chain was sequenced in a study of cytomegalovirus exposure and HLA in healthy donors. Study-wide background: Unique TCR beta sequences numbering over 100 million came from about 179 million T cells in an earlier analysis.

The length of the CDR3 is 16 residues. Germline V gives CDR1 SEHNR, CDR2 FQNEAQ (reference sequence). V trimming: 5 bases; J trimming: 7 bases; junction bases outside the gene matches: 14. The study ran its PCR with 60 Vbeta and 13 Jbeta primers. TCRdb's copy holds only in-frame clones and misses some; the assay was immunoSEQ multiplex PCR. The table lists about 130,000 clones, approximately 80% of them singletons. Material: PBMCs. The TCR comes from a man in his thirties or forties in good health and CMV-seropositive. The chain has TRBV7-9 and TRBJ2-7; 10 bases are a match to TRBD1. The chain's CDR3 is CASSDSRDRGLREQYF. The CDR3 nucleotides read TGTGCCAGCAGCGACTCCCGGGACAGGGGTTTGCGGGAGCAGTACTTC.